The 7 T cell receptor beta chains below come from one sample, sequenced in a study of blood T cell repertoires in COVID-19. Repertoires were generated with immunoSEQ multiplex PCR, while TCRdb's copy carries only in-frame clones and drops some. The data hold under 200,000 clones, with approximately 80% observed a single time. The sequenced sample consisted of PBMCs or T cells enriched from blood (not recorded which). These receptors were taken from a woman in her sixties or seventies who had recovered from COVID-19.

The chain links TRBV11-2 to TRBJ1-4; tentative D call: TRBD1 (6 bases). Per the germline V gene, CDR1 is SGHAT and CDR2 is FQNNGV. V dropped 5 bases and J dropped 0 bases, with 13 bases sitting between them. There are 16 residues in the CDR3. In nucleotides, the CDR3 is TGTGCCAGCAGCCTTGGACAGACTGCAACTAATGAAAAACTGTTTTTT. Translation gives CASSLGQTATNEKLFF.

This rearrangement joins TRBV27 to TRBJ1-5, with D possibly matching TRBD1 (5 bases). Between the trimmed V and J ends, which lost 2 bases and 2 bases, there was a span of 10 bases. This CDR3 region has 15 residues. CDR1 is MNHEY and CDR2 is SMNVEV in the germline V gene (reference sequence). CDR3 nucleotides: TGTGCCAGCAGTTTAGGCGCGGGGCGCAATCAGCCCCAGCATTTT. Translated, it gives CASSLGAGRNQPQHF.

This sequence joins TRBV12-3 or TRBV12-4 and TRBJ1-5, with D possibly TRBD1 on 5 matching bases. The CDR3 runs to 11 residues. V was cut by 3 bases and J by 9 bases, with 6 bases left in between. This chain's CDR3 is CASSLGGPQHF. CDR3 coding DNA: TGTGCCAGCAGTTTGGGGGGGCCCCAGCATTTT.

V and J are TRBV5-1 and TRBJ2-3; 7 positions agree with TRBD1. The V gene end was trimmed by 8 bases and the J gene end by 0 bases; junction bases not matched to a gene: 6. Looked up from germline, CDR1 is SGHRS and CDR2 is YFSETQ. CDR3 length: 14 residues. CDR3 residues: CASYPGQSTDTQYF. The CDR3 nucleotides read TGCGCCAGTTATCCGGGACAGAGCACAGATACGCAGTATTTT.

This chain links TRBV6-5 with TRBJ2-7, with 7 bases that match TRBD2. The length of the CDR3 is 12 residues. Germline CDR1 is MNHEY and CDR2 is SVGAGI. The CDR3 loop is CATSREGYEQYF. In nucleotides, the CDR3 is TGTGCAACCTCCAGGGAGGGCTACGAGCAGTACTTC.

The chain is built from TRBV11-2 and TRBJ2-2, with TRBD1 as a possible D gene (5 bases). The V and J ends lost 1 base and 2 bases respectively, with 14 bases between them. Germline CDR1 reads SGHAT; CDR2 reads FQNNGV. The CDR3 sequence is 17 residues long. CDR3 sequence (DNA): TGTGCCAGCAGCTTAGGTGACTGGACAAATAACACCGGGGAGCTGTTTTTT. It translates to CASSLGDWTNNTGELFF.

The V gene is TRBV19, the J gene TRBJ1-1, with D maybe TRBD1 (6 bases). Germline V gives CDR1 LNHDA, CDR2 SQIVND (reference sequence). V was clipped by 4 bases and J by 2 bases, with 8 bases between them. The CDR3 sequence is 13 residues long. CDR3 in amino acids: CASSNRVNTEAFF. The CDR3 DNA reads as TGTGCCAGTAGTAACAGGGTTAACACTGAAGCTTTCTTT.